This T cell receptor beta chain was obtained from a study of T cells in localized non-small cell lung cancer. Data came from immunoSEQ multiplex PCR; TCRdb stores just in-frame clones and leaves some out. The table has roughly 24,000 clones, 91% seen once; the top ten hold about 4.4%. The CDR3 extends over 13 amino acids. V shed 6 bases and J shed 1 base, with 9 bases lying between them. Germline-derived CDR1 and CDR2 are ENHRY and SYGVKD. General study results and limits: Sequencing was restricted to one tumor region; therefore, heterogeneity remains possible. Higher adjacent-lung clonality was associated with shorter survival. Uninvolved adjacent lung showed the highest T cell clonality, exceeding tumor. A median of 57 clones ranked among the top 100 in tumor appeared in adjacent lung.

A note on this clone: Its antigen is unknown.

This rearrangement joins TRBV10-3 to TRBJ1-1; D gene uncertain. Sample: peripheral blood, taken before any cancer treatment. The TCR originated in a female donor at least 60 years old with stage II squamous cell lung carcinoma. CDR3 sequence reads: CAISGFTNTEAFF. The CDR3 nucleotides are TGTGCCATCAGCGGATTTACGAACACTGAAGCTTTCTTT.